Included here is one TCR beta chain sequence, with context. These data belong to a study of blood T cell repertoires in COVID-19. Looking at the study overall: Acute and convalescent COVID-19 specimens originated in the United States, Italy and Spain. PBMCs, B-cell-depleted T cells, or T cells provided the cDNA or gDNA that made up the material.

The CDR3 sequence is 14 residues long. Germline CDR1 reads WNHNN; CDR2 reads SYGVQD (reference sequence). Trimming took off 4 bases at V and 0 bases at J, with 8 bases between the two ends. Authors' analysis steps: Amplification of reference gene primers provided the estimated nucleated cell counts. Sequenced by immunoSEQ multiplex PCR; TCRdb stores in-frame clones only, minus some. From that table come the V and J calls and clone size; the DNA was used to work out D and trimming. The table records about 110,000 clones, 84% of them present only once. The sample was peripheral blood. This sequence joins TRBV10-1 and TRBJ2-3; no reliable D call. The sequence was obtained from a woman older than 75 with active or convalescent COVID-19. CDR3 loop: CASSVTSSTDTQYF. For the CDR3, the DNA is TGCGCCAGCAGTGTAACAAGTAGCACAGATACGCAGTATTTT.